These 20 T cell receptor beta chains were all obtained from the same sample, sequenced in a study of post-analysis software for immune sequencing data. Study outcomes and limitations: About 5 TRBV segments were more frequent in patients than controls; TRBV5-6, TRBV5-1 and TRBV20-1 belonged to this group.

Tagging with unique molecular identifiers was a feature of the TCR beta cDNA libraries. TCRdb itself ran the PCR reads through MiXCR, one entry per CDR3 protein. The repertoire holds fewer than 550,000 distinct CDR3 sequences, with about a third as singletons. No cognate antigen is known for these TCRs. Material: blood. These receptors all stem from a girl aged 2-17 years with multiple sclerosis.

This CDR3 reads CASSRGQGDDEQYF. CDR3 DNA: TGTGCCAGCAGCCGGGGACAGGGGGACGACGAGCAGTACTTC. The rearrangement links TRBV6-5 to TRBJ2-7; 11 nucleotides match TRBD1. The V gene's germline CDR1 is MNHEY and CDR2 SVGAGI. The V and J ends lost 6 bases and 5 bases, in that order; junction bases with no gene match: 6. This CDR3 is built from 14 residues.

This clonotype has more than one count but fewer than ten. The chain has TRBV6-5 and TRBJ2-2, with D tentatively TRBD2 (5 bases). CDR1 is MNHEY and CDR2 is SVGAGI in the germline V gene. This CDR3 has 14 amino acids. Trimming left V 0 bases short and J 5 bases short, with 7 bases between. The CDR3 DNA follows: TGTGCCAGCAGTTACTCTAGAGGGACCGGGGAGCTGTTTTTT. Its translation is CASSYSRGTGELFF.

This clonotype has just a few counts. CDR3 bases: TGTGCCAGCAGCGGAGAGACTAGCCTCTTCCAAGAGACCCAGTACTTC. As protein: CASSGETSLFQETQYF. The chain combines TRBV5-6 with TRBJ2-5; 7 nucleotides match TRBD2. This CDR3 has 16 amino acids. V was clipped by 4 bases and J by 1 base; unmatched bases: 10. In germline, CDR1 is SGHDT, CDR2 YYEEEE.

V gene TRBV2 combines with J gene TRBJ1-4, with D perhaps TRBD1 (5 bases). Germline CDR1 reads SNHLY; CDR2 reads FYNNEI. Trimming stripped 6 bases from V and 0 bases from J, with 11 bases between. The CDR3 runs 15 residues. The CDR3 loop is CASRRDRTTNEKLFF. In nucleotides, the CDR3 is TGTGCCAGCAGGAGGGACCGCACAACTAATGAAAAACTGTTTTTT.

The genes are TRBV2 and TRBJ2-4; 7 bases line up with TRBD1. J was trimmed by 6 bases and V by 5 bases; bases with no gene match: 7. CDR1 is SNHLY, CDR2 FYNNEI, per germline. This CDR3 spans 14 amino acids. This CDR3 is CASSWDSGSNIQYF. The CDR3 nucleotides read TGTGCCAGCAGTTGGGACAGCGGATCAAACATTCAGTACTTC.

This clonotype came up a few times. This rearrangement joins TRBV10-3 to TRBJ1-1; D call uncertain. The CDR3 covers 18 residues. Germline V gives CDR1 ENHRY, CDR2 SYGVKD. Trimming stripped 0 bases from V and 0 bases from J, with 17 bases between. The CDR3 DNA reads TGTGCCATCAGTGAGTCCCGACCCGGCGGCCACATGAACACTGAAGCTTTCTTT. The encoded protein is CAISESRPGGHMNTEAFF.

The table lists this clonotype with a few counts. CDR3 nucleotide sequence: TGTGCCAGCAGTCCTTGGACAGGAAGCACAGATACGCAGTATTTT. Translation: CASSPWTGSTDTQYF. The chain is built from TRBV5-5 and TRBJ2-3, with 7 bases lining up with TRBD1. Germline trimming cut 5 bases from V and 0 bases from J; bases unmatched to any gene: 6. The CDR3 consists of 15 residues. From germline, CDR1 is SGHKS and CDR2 YYEKEE (reference sequence).

This clonotype was counted a few times. The chain is built from TRBV5-1 and TRBJ2-6; unclear D gene. The length of the CDR3 is 17 residues. The germline V gene encodes CDR1 SGHRS and CDR2 YFSETQ. V lost 4 bases, J lost 0 bases, and 14 bases lay in between. Here the CDR3 DNA reads TGCGCCAGCAGCCCTCAGGATGTCTCCTCTGGGGCCAACGTCCTGACTTTC. It codes for CASSPQDVSSGANVLTF.

The chain joins TRBV6-5 to TRBJ2-1; TRBD1 matches 8 bases. Germline V gene data show CDR1 as MNHEY and CDR2 as SVGAGI. With 7 bases clipped from V and 6 bases from J, the junction kept 14 bases outside the gene matches. The CDR3 consists of 16 residues. The CDR3 loop is CASTPLDRVLGNEQFF. CDR3 in DNA: TGTGCCAGCACTCCGCTGGACAGGGTGCTTGGCAATGAGCAGTTCTTC.

To note about this clonotype: The germline gene is not matched at one end of the junction; a read error may be the cause. The chain uses TRBV24-1 and TRBJ2-5; TRBD1 agrees at 10 bases. Germline V lookup: CDR1 KGHDR, CDR2 SFDVKD. CDR3 length: 18 residues. The CDR3 here is CATSDLNSDRGYQETRYF. The CDR3 region has the DNA TGTGCCACCAGTGATTTAAACTCGGACAGGGGGTACCAAGAGACCCGGTACTTC.

CDR3 coding DNA: TGTGCCAGCAGACGGAGCGGGACAGGACGTGAAGCTTTCTTT. Encoded protein: CASRRSGTGREAFF. The chain combines TRBV6-5 with TRBJ1-1, with TRBD1 matching over 8 bases. This CDR3 is 14 amino acids long. The trim removed 6 bases at V and 7 bases at J, leaving 10 bases unmatched. Germline assignment: CDR1 MNHEY and CDR2 SVGAGI.

The chain combines TRBV24-1 with TRBJ1-2; 9 bases match TRBD1. Trimming removed 3 bases from V and 4 bases from J; junction bases left unmatched: 2. CDR3 length: 14 residues. Germline CDR1 is KGHDR and CDR2 is SFDVKD. The CDR3 coding sequence is TGTGCCACCAGTGATCCGGACAGGGGCTATGGCTACACCTTC. The encoded protein is CATSDPDRGYGYTF.

This clonotype has a handful of counts. This chain links TRBV20-1 with TRBJ2-3; D remains unclear. Trimming took off 8 bases at V and 4 bases at J, with 19 bases between the two ends. The germline gives CDR1 DFQATT, CDR2 SNEGSKA (reference sequence). CDR3 length: 14 residues. CDR3 sequence (DNA): TGCAGTATAACGAAACAGACGCGAGCAGATACGCAGTATTTT. Protein product: CSITKQTRADTQYF.

The chain carries TRBV5-1 and TRBJ2-1; 9 bases are shared with TRBD1. The V gene's germline CDR1 is SGHRS and CDR2 YFSETQ. This CDR3 is built from 17 residues. The V and J ends lost 4 bases and 0 bases, in that order; junction bases with no gene match: 8. Here the CDR3 DNA reads TGCGCCAGCAGCCGTCCTGGGACAGGGAGCTCCTACAATGAGCAGTTCTTC. This encodes CASSRPGTGSSYNEQFF.

The chain employs TRBV11-2 and TRBJ2-4; TRBD2 aligns across 9 bases. The closer fit of TRBJ2-5 to the DNA end suggests the J call may be wrong. There are 16 residues in the CDR3. Per the germline V gene, CDR1 is SGHAT and CDR2 is FQNNGV. This chain's CDR3 is CASSSETSGNQETQYF. The CDR3 DNA reads as TGTGCCAGCAGCTCCGAGACTAGCGGTAATCAAGAGACCCAGTACTTC.

This clonotype was counted between two and nine times. The chain carries TRBV28 and TRBJ2-7; no reliable D call. V lost 2 bases and J 2 bases, leaving 10 bases between the germline ends. Germline assignment: CDR1 MDHEN and CDR2 SYDVKM. The CDR3 is 14 amino acids. Here the CDR3 DNA reads TGTGCCAGCAGTTTAAACCAGCTCCCCTACGAGCAGTACTTC. Translating it yields CASSLNQLPYEQYF.

The V gene is TRBV7-9, the J gene TRBJ1-1; tentative D call: TRBD1 (6 bases). Deletions cut 2 bases from V and 8 bases from J, with 9 bases between. The CDR3 runs 12 residues. Germline CDR1 SEHNR, CDR2 FQNEAQ (reference sequence). The CDR3 DNA reads as TGTGCCAGCAGCTTATCCCAGGGGGAAGCTTTCTTT. Translated: CASSLSQGEAFF.

In this sample, this clonotype turned up a few times. The chain uses TRBV6-5 and TRBJ1-2; maybe TRBD1 (5 bases). Germline CDR1 and CDR2: MNHEY and SVGAGI. V was cut by 1 base and J by 7 bases, with 16 bases left in between. The CDR3 extends over 15 amino acids. CDR3 sequence: CASSYLPGRVTGYTF. The CDR3 region has the DNA TGTGCCAGCAGTTACTTACCCGGCAGGGTTACTGGCTACACCTTC.

This clonotype appeared a few times. V is TRBV11-2 and J is TRBJ2-4; D ambiguous. The assigned J gene may be wrong: the sequence end matches TRBJ2-7 better. CDR3 size: 14 residues. Germline CDR1 reads SGHAT; CDR2 reads FQNNGV. The CDR3 sequence is CASSFFGSSYEQYF. Written as DNA, the CDR3 is TGTGCCAGCAGCTTCTTCGGCAGCTCGTACGAGCAGTACTTC.

The chain combines TRBV6-5 with TRBJ1-5; D not resolved. This CDR3 spans 16 amino acids. Trimming removed 0 bases at V and 0 bases at J, with 9 bases between. Germline CDR1 reads MNHEY; CDR2 reads SVGAGI. This CDR3 reads CASSYSNSNSNQPQHF. Here the CDR3 DNA reads TGTGCCAGCAGTTACTCGAACAGTAATAGCAATCAGCCCCAGCATTTT.